This is a list of T cell receptor beta chains from one sample in a study of T-cell reconstitution after alpha-beta-depleted transplantation in children. TCRdb reanalysed the PCR reads using MiXCR and keeps one entry per CDR3 protein. The table includes a few hundred thousand distinct CDR3 sequences, about 12% detected once. The sequencing here drew on PBMCs from the stem cell graft donor, taken from the stem cell graft. Receptor source: a human donor who donated a stem cell graft to a child with combined immunodeficiency. The CDR3 runs from the conserved cysteine through the conserved F or W. D genes are given only for firm matches. Where a row states a size, it is once, few, many or the class of an expanded clone; other rows omit it.

CDR3nt: TGTGCCAGCAGCGTAGTAGGGGTAGTATACAATGAGCAGTTCTTC
CDR3aa: CASSVVGVVYNEQFF
d_gene: NA
abundance: many
v_gene: TRBV9
j_gene: TRBJ2-1

CDR3nt: TGCGCCAGCAGCCCCTCGTCCACCGGGGAGCTGTTTTTT
CDR3aa: CASSPSSTGELFF
d_gene: NA
abundance: NA
v_gene: TRBV5-1
j_gene: TRBJ2-2

CDR3nt: TGTGCCAGCAGTTTAGGGTGGGCCGGGACAGGGGATCAGCCCCAGCATTTT
CDR3aa: CASSLGWAGTGDQPQHF
d_gene: TRBD1
abundance: NA
v_gene: TRBV12-3/TRBV12-4
j_gene: TRBJ1-5

CDR3nt: TGTGCCAGCAGCTTAGGGTCTAGTGTCGAGCAGTACTTC
CDR3aa: CASSLGSSVEQYF
d_gene: NA
abundance: few
v_gene: TRBV7-9
j_gene: TRBJ2-7

CDR3nt: TGTGCCAGCAGCCGTGACGGCGCAGGGGGCGCCGAGGACTACACCTTC
CDR3aa: CASSRDGAGGAEDYTF
d_gene: TRBD1
abundance: many
v_gene: TRBV4-2
j_gene: TRBJ1-2

CDR3nt: TGTGCCAGCAGCAAGGGGACGGTGGCCTACAATGAGCAGTTCTTC
CDR3aa: CASSKGTVAYNEQFF
d_gene: NA
abundance: NA
v_gene: TRBV3-1
j_gene: TRBJ2-1

CDR3nt: TGTGCCTGGAGTCCGGGACCCAATTTAATCTACGAGCAGTACTTC
CDR3aa: CAWSPGPNLIYEQYF
d_gene: NA
abundance: few
v_gene: TRBV30
j_gene: TRBJ2-7

CDR3nt: TGCGCCAGCAGTCAACTGGGACAGTTGTACAATGAGCAGTTCTTC
CDR3aa: CASSQLGQLYNEQFF
d_gene: TRBD1
abundance: NA
v_gene: TRBV4-1
j_gene: TRBJ2-1

CDR3nt: TGTGCCAGCTCCAGGGGGGCAAAGACCTACGAGCAGTACTTC
CDR3aa: CASSRGAKTYEQYF
d_gene: NA
abundance: many
v_gene: TRBV18
j_gene: TRBJ2-7

CDR3nt: TGTGCCATCAGTGAGTGGGGTGACACAGATACGCAGTATTTT
CDR3aa: CAISEWGDTDTQYF
d_gene: NA
abundance: few
v_gene: TRBV10-3
j_gene: TRBJ2-3

CDR3nt: TGTGCCAGCAGCTGGACAGGGGGCTCCTACGAGCAGTACTTC
CDR3aa: CASSWTGGSYEQYF
d_gene: TRBD1
abundance: few
v_gene: TRBV12-3/TRBV12-4
j_gene: TRBJ2-7

CDR3nt: TGTGCCAGCAGCTTAGGGGGGGACAGCTTCTCTGGAAACACCATATATTTT
CDR3aa: CASSLGGDSFSGNTIYF
d_gene: TRBD1
abundance: NA
v_gene: TRBV7-2
j_gene: TRBJ1-3

CDR3nt: TGTGCCATCAGCCTAGACCCCACCGGGACTAGCGGGAGGGGGAGCTCCTACAATGAGCAGTTCTTC
CDR3aa: CAISLDPTGTSGRGSSYNEQFF
d_gene: TRBD2
abundance: NA
v_gene: TRBV10-3
j_gene: TRBJ2-1

CDR3nt: TGTGCCAGCAGCTCGCGGGCCGGTAGCACAGATACGCAGTATTTT
CDR3aa: CASSSRAGSTDTQYF
d_gene: NA
abundance: few
v_gene: TRBV3-1
j_gene: TRBJ2-3

CDR3nt: TGTGCCAGCAGTTTACACGGCCTAGTTTCCAGCGGGGCCAACGTCCTGACTTTC
CDR3aa: CASSLHGLVSSGANVLTF
d_gene: NA
abundance: few
v_gene: TRBV12-3/TRBV12-4
j_gene: TRBJ2-6

CDR3nt: TGTGCCAGCAGCTTAGGAAGGACTAGCGGTAACAATGAGCAGTTCTTC
CDR3aa: CASSLGRTSGNNEQFF
d_gene: TRBD2
abundance: NA
v_gene: TRBV7-9
j_gene: TRBJ2-1

CDR3nt: TGTGCCAGCACCTCCCGGGGGCAGGCAAGGGAGACCCAGTACTTC
CDR3aa: CASTSRGQARETQYF
d_gene: NA
abundance: many
v_gene: TRBV12-3/TRBV12-4
j_gene: TRBJ2-5

CDR3nt: TGTGCCAGCAGAGGACCGAGAGACTACGAGCAGTACTTC
CDR3aa: CASRGPRDYEQYF
d_gene: NA
abundance: NA
v_gene: TRBV6-6
j_gene: TRBJ2-7

CDR3nt: TGTGCCAGCAGCTTAGCAGGGCCTATGAACACTGAAGCTTTCTTT
CDR3aa: CASSLAGPMNTEAFF
d_gene: NA
abundance: once
v_gene: TRBV7-8
j_gene: TRBJ1-1

CDR3nt: TGTGCCAGCAGCTCGATAAGTACAGGGTACCAAGAGACCCAGTACTTC
CDR3aa: CASSSISTGYQETQYF
d_gene: NA
abundance: few
v_gene: TRBV11-2
j_gene: TRBJ2-5

CDR3nt: TGTGCCAGCAGCGTAGGTATGGCGTTTGGATATGGCTACACCTTC
CDR3aa: CASSVGMAFGYGYTF
d_gene: NA
abundance: NA
v_gene: TRBV9
j_gene: TRBJ1-2

CDR3nt: TGTGCCAGCAGCTTAGCAGGAGCGCCTAGCACAGATACGCAGTATTTT
CDR3aa: CASSLAGAPSTDTQYF
d_gene: NA
abundance: NA
v_gene: TRBV7-9
j_gene: TRBJ2-3

CDR3nt: TGCAGCGTCGGGACTCGAGAGACCCAGTACTTC
CDR3aa: CSVGTRETQYF
d_gene: NA
abundance: many
v_gene: TRBV29-1
j_gene: TRBJ2-5

CDR3nt: TGTGCCTGGAGGCGGGGGGGCCGCCCAGATACGCAGTATTTT
CDR3aa: CAWRRGGRPDTQYF
d_gene: TRBD2
abundance: few
v_gene: TRBV30
j_gene: TRBJ2-3

CDR3nt: TGCAGTGCTTCGGGACTAGCGGGGGGGCCCTCCATCACAGATACGCAGTATTTT
CDR3aa: CSASGLAGGPSITDTQYF
d_gene: TRBD2
abundance: medium-sized
v_gene: TRBV20-1
j_gene: TRBJ2-3

CDR3nt: TGTGCCAGCAGCCCTCGGAATTCCGCAGGGGAGCTGTTTTTT
CDR3aa: CASSPRNSAGELFF
d_gene: NA
abundance: NA
v_gene: TRBV9
j_gene: TRBJ2-2

CDR3nt: TGTGCCAGCAGTTACTCGAACCAGGGACCTTACAATGAGCAGTTCTTC
CDR3aa: CASSYSNQGPYNEQFF
d_gene: NA
abundance: many
v_gene: TRBV6-5
j_gene: TRBJ2-1

CDR3nt: TGTGCCAGCAGAGCGACAGGGGGTCCCGGGGATACGCAGTATTTT
CDR3aa: CASRATGGPGDTQYF
d_gene: TRBD1
abundance: few
v_gene: TRBV12-3/TRBV12-4
j_gene: TRBJ2-3

CDR3nt: TGCAGTGCTAGAGACCGATTCGTCGATGAGCAGTTCTTC
CDR3aa: CSARDRFVDEQFF
d_gene: NA
abundance: NA
v_gene: TRBV20-1
j_gene: TRBJ2-1

CDR3nt: TGTGCCAGCAGGGCGGGACTAGCCGCAGATACGCAGTATTTT
CDR3aa: CASRAGLAADTQYF
d_gene: TRBD2
abundance: many
v_gene: TRBV6-4
j_gene: TRBJ2-3

CDR3nt: TGTGCCAGCACCCAGGGGGGCGAGCAGTTCTTC
CDR3aa: CASTQGGEQFF
d_gene: NA
abundance: few
v_gene: TRBV12-3/TRBV12-4
j_gene: TRBJ2-1

CDR3nt: TGTGCCACCAGCAGAGATATGTTTGGGGACCCGAGCTCCTACAATGAGCAGTTCTTC
CDR3aa: CATSRDMFGDPSSYNEQFF
d_gene: NA
abundance: many
v_gene: TRBV15
j_gene: TRBJ2-1

CDR3nt: TGTGCCACCAGCAGAGGGGCAGGGACAAGAGAGACCCAGTACTTC
CDR3aa: CATSRGAGTRETQYF
d_gene: NA
abundance: NA
v_gene: TRBV15
j_gene: TRBJ2-5

CDR3nt: TGTGCCAGCAGCCCCCTTCGGGACACCTACTACGAGCAGTACTTC
CDR3aa: CASSPLRDTYYEQYF
d_gene: NA
abundance: NA
v_gene: TRBV6-2/TRBV6-3
j_gene: TRBJ2-7

CDR3nt: TGCGCCAGCAGCCAAGGGGAGGGCCTAGCGGGAGGAAGCGAGCAGTACTTC
CDR3aa: CASSQGEGLAGGSEQYF
d_gene: TRBD2
abundance: NA
v_gene: TRBV4-3
j_gene: TRBJ2-7

CDR3nt: TGTGCCAGCAGCTTAGCGAGCGAGAACACTGAAGCTTTCTTT
CDR3aa: CASSLASENTEAFF
d_gene: NA
abundance: few
v_gene: TRBV7-9
j_gene: TRBJ1-1

CDR3nt: TGTGCCAGCAGCCAAGGGACAGCAGCTAGCACAGATACGCAGTATTTT
CDR3aa: CASSQGTAASTDTQYF
d_gene: TRBD1
abundance: NA
v_gene: TRBV7-2
j_gene: TRBJ2-3